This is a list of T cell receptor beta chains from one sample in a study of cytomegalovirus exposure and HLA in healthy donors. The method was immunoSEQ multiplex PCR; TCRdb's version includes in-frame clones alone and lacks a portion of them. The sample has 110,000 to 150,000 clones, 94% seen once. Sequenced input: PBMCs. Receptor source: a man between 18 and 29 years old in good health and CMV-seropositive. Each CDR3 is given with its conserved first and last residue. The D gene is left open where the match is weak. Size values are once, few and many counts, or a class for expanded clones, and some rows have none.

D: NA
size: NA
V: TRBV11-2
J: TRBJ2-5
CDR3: CASSPGGGFSYQETQYF
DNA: TGTGCCAGCAGCCCTGGCGGGGGCTTTTCGTACCAAGAGACCCAGTACTTC

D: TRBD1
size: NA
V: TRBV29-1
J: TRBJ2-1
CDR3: CSVAAVRDRAYNEQFF
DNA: TGCAGCGTCGCTGCCGTCCGGGACAGAGCTTACAATGAGCAGTTCTTC

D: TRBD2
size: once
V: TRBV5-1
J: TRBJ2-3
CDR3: CASSLLSREGTDTQYF
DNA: TGCGCCAGCAGCTTGTTATCACGGGAGGGCACAGATACGCAGTATTTT

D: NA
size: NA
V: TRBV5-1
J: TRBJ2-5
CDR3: CASSHGTRQETQYF
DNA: TGCGCCAGCAGCCACGGGACACGCCAAGAGACCCAGTACTTC

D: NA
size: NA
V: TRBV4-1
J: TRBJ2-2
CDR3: CASSQVGGIGELFF
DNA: TGCGCCAGCAGCCAAGTAGGGGGTATCGGGGAGCTGTTTTTT

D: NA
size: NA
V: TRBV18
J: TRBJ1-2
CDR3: CASSPGLNYGYTF
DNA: TGTGCCAGCTCACCTGGACTTAACTATGGCTACACCTTC

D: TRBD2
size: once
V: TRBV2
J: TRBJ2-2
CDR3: CASSLSGSRGGELFF
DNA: TGTGCCAGCAGTCTTAGCGGGAGTAGAGGCGGGGAGCTGTTTTTT

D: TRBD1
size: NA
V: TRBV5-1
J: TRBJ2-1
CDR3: CASSLPPGQRTYNEQFF
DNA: TGCGCCAGCAGCTTACCTCCGGGACAGAGAACCTACAATGAGCAGTTCTTC

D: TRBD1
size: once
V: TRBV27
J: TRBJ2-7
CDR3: CASSSRDRPFYEQYF
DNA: TGTGCCAGCAGTTCCCGGGACAGGCCTTTCTACGAGCAGTACTTC

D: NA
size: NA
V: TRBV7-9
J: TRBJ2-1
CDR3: CASSSEFSSVAVLGNEQFF
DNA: TGTGCCAGCAGCTCTGAGTTTTCATCCGTAGCGGTGTTGGGCAATGAGCAGTTCTTC

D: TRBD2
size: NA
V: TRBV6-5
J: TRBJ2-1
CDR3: CASSYVGGPRNEQFF
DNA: TGTGCCAGCAGTTACGTGGGAGGGCCGAGAAATGAGCAGTTCTTC

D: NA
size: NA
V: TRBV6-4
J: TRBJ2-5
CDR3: CASTRGETQYF
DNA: TGTGCCAGCACGCGGGGTGAGACCCAGTACTTC

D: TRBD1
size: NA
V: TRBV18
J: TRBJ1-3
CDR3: CASSPKTGGADTIYF
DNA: TGTGCCAGCTCACCAAAGACAGGGGGCGCGGACACCATATATTTT

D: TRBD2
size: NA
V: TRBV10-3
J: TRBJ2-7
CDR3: CAISESGLVYEQYF
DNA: TGTGCCATCAGTGAATCCGGACTAGTCTACGAGCAGTACTTC

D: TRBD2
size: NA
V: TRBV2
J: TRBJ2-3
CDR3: CASIRPGGRPGDTQYF
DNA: TGTGCCAGCATACGCCCGGGGGGGCGTCCCGGAGATACGCAGTATTTT

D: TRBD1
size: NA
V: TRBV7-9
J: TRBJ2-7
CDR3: CASSVQGARYEQYF
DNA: TGTGCCAGCAGCGTACAGGGGGCGCGGTACGAGCAGTACTTC

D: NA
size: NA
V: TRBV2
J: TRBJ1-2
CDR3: CASSLARGGRDGYTF
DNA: TGTGCCAGCAGCCTTGCGAGGGGGGGGAGGGATGGCTACACCTTC

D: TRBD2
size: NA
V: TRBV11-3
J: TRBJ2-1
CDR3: CASSSRLAAYNEQFF
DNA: TGTGCCAGCAGCTCCCGACTAGCGGCGTACAATGAGCAGTTCTTC

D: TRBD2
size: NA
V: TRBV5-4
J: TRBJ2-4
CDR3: CASSTGTSGGNIQYF
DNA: TGTGCCAGCAGCACGGGTACTAGCGGGGGAAACATTCAGTACTTC

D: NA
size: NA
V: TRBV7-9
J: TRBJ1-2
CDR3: CASSPWTAPYYGYTF
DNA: TGTGCCAGCAGCCCCTGGACAGCACCTTACTATGGCTACACCTTC

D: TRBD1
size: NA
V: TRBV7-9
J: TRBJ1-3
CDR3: CASSLVAGQGITGNTIYF
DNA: TGTGCCAGCAGCTTAGTTGCCGGACAGGGAATTACTGGAAACACCATATATTTT

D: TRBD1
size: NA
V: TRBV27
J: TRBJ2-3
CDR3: CASGRDRGPDTQYF
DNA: TGTGCCAGCGGTCGGGACAGGGGGCCAGATACGCAGTATTTT

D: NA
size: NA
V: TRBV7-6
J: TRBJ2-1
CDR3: CASSLAWTTGSYNEQFF
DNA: TGTGCCAGCAGCTTAGCGTGGACTACCGGCTCCTACAATGAGCAGTTCTTC

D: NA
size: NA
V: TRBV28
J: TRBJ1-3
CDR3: CASSLGQPLNTIYF
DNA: TGTGCCAGCAGTCTCGGACAGCCATTAAACACCATATATTTT

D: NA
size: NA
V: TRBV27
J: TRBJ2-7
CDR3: CASSLAAASYEQYF
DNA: TGTGCCAGCAGTTTAGCGGCGGCCTCCTACGAGCAGTACTTC

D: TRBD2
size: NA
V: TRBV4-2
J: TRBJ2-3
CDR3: CASSPRTSGITDTQYF
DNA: TGTGCCAGCAGCCCACGGACTAGCGGGATCACAGATACGCAGTATTTT

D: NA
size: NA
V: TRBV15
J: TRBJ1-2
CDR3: CATSTPANYGYTF
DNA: TGTGCCACCAGCACCCCAGCGAACTATGGCTACACCTTC

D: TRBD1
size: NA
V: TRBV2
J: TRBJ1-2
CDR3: CASSGDRGSGYTF
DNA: TGTGCCAGCAGCGGGGACAGGGGGAGCGGCTACACCTTC

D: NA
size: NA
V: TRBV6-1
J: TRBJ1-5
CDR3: CASSEAPESLYQPQHF
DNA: TGTGCCAGCAGTGAAGCACCCGAGTCGCTGTATCAGCCCCAGCATTTT

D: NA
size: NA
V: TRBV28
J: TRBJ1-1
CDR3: CASSSTDTEAFF
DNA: TGTGCCAGCAGTTCTACGGACACTGAAGCTTTCTTT

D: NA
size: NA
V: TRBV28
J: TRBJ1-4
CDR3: CASSYIRQWNEKLFF
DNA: TGTGCCAGCAGTTATATCAGGCAGTGGAATGAAAAACTGTTTTTT

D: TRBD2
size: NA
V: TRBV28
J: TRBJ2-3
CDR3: CASSFVAGGTDTQYF
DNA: TGTGCCAGCAGTTTTGTAGCGGGAGGAACAGATACGCAGTATTTT

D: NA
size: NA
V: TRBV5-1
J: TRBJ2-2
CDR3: CASSLSSPGELFF
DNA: TGCGCCAGCAGCTTGTCTTCCCCCGGGGAGCTGTTTTTT

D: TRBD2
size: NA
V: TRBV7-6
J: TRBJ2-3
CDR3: CASSFLAGGGTDTQYF
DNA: TGTGCCAGCAGCTTTCTAGCGGGAGGGGGCACAGATACGCAGTATTTT

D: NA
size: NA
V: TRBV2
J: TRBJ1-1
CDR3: CASSGPAGHGNTEAFF
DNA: TGTGCCAGCAGCGGCCCGGCAGGCCACGGGAACACTGAAGCTTTCTTT

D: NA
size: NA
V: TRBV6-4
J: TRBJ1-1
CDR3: CASSTKKQSWKLTEAFF
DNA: TGTGCCAGCAGCACAAAAAAACAGTCCTGGAAGTTGACTGAAGCTTTCTTT

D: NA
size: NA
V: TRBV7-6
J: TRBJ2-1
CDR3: CASSFNYNEQFF
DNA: TGTGCCAGCAGCTTCAACTACAATGAGCAGTTCTTC

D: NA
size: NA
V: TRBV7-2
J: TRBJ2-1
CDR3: CASSWSAYNEQFF
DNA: TGTGCCAGCAGCTGGAGCGCCTACAATGAGCAGTTCTTC

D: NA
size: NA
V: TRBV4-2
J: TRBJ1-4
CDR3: CASSPYRAGMDEKLFF
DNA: TGTGCCAGCAGCCCCTATAGGGCAGGGATGGATGAAAAACTGTTTTTT

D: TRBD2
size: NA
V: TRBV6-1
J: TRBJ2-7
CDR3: CASSPIGGSSYEQYF
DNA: TGTGCCAGCAGTCCTATAGGCGGGAGCTCCTACGAGCAGTACTTC

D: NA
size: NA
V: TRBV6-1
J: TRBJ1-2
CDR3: CASRPGENYGYTF
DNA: TGTGCCAGCAGGCCGGGGGAGAACTATGGCTACACCTTC

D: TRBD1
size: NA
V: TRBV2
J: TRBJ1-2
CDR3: CASSAYRGPHYGYTF
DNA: TGTGCCAGCAGTGCCTACAGGGGGCCACACTATGGCTACACCTTC

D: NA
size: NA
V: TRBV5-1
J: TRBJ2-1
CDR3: CASRSTAGGSYNEQFF
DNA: TGCGCCAGCAGGTCAACTGCGGGTGGCTCCTACAATGAGCAGTTCTTC

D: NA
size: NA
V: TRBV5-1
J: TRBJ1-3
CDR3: CASSPSQRAGNTIYF
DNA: TGCGCCAGCAGCCCGTCCCAGAGGGCTGGAAACACCATATATTTT

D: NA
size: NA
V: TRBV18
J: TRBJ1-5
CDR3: CASSPYRVNQPQHF
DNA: TGTGCCAGCTCACCTTACAGGGTTAATCAGCCCCAGCATTTT

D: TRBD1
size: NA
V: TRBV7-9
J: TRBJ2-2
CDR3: CASSPPGTGKTGELFF
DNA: TGTGCCAGCAGCCCACCTGGGACAGGGAAAACCGGGGAGCTGTTTTTT